These 28 T cell receptor beta chains were sequenced from one sample in a study of T cells in Graves' hyperthyroidism and ophthalmopathy. Regions amplified from RNA transcripts were the TCR beta CDR3 regions. HTBI primers drove first-round RT-PCR of the TCR CDR3. One entry per CDR3 protein, called by TCRdb with MiXCR from the multiplex PCR reads. The profile covers approximately 420,000 distinct CDR3 sequences, with roughly an eighth appearing a single time and around 5.3% taken by the ten largest. The material sequenced was blood. The receptors were gathered from a woman younger than 30 with Graves' hyperthyroidism.

This clonotype was seen repeatedly, ten times or more. The genes are TRBV15 and TRBJ2-7; no clear D gene. This CDR3 is 12 amino acids long. The germline V gene has CDR1 LNHNV and CDR2 YYDKDF (reference sequence). V dropped 5 bases and J dropped 6 bases, with 11 bases sitting between them. CDR3: CATSLGTGEQYF. The CDR3 DNA reads as TGTGCCACCAGCCTGGGTACGGGCGAGCAGTACTTC. The variable domain in full, with the rest retrieved from reference TRBV15 and TRBJ2-7, is DAMVIQNPRYQVTQFGKPVTLSCSQTLNHNVMYWYQQKSSQAPKLLFHYYDKDFNNEADTPDNFQSRRPNTSFCFLDIRSPGLGDTAMYLCATSLGTGEQYFGPGTRLTVT.

This clonotype was seen repeatedly, ten times or more. The CDR3 region is CASSTSIAYEQYF. The CDR3 DNA follows: TGTGCCAGCAGCACATCCATAGCCTACGAGCAGTACTTC. The genes are TRBV7-9 and TRBJ2-7; D not certain. The CDR3 runs 13 residues. Germline V gene lookup returns CDR1 SEHNR and CDR2 FQNEAQ (reference sequence). The V gene lost 5 bases and the J gene lost 2 bases, with 10 bases spanning the gap.

This clonotype was recorded many times. The chain recombines TRBV7-8 with TRBJ2-2; D is possibly TRBD1 or TRBD2 (5 bases each). There are 13 residues in the CDR3. The V end was cut by 1 base, the J end by 9 bases, with 9 bases between. The germline gives CDR1 SGHVS, CDR2 FQNEAQ. The CDR3: CASSLDWDRELFF. CDR3 nucleotides: TGTGCCAGCAGCTTAGACTGGGACCGGGAGCTGTTTTTT.

This chain joins TRBV20-1 and TRBJ2-7; D ambiguous. The germline V gene has CDR1 DFQATT and CDR2 SNEGSKA (reference sequence). There are 15 residues in the CDR3. V was cut by 1 base and J by 1 base, with 14 bases left in between. This chain's CDR3 is CSARALGRPSYEQYF. The CDR3 DNA follows: TGCAGTGCTAGAGCCCTTGGCCGTCCTTCCTACGAGCAGTACTTC.

The chain couples TRBV20-1 to TRBJ2-5, with TRBD2 identical over 8 bases. The CDR3 contains 11 residues. Trimming removed 7 bases from V and 4 bases from J; junction bases left unmatched: 2. Germline-derived CDR1 and CDR2 are DFQATT and SNEGSKA (reference sequence). This CDR3 is CSVLAGETQYF. The CDR3 DNA sequence: TGCAGTGTTCTAGCGGGAGAGACCCAGTACTTC.

This clonotype was counted once. A much larger clone differs by one base, so this may be a read error. This chain joins TRBV27 and TRBJ2-1; TRBD2 matches 12 bases. The length of the CDR3 is 16 residues. Trimming at V came to 5 bases and at J to 8 bases, leaving 10 bases not matched to a gene. The germline V gene encodes CDR1 MNHEY and CDR2 SMNVEV (reference sequence). The CDR3 is CASSQRTSGNGDEQFF. CDR3 DNA: TGTGCCAGCAGTCAAAGGACTAGCGGGAACGGAGATGAGCAGTTCTTC.

The V call is TRBV9, the J call TRBJ2-1, with 7 bases aligning to TRBD2. The V gene's germline CDR1 is SGDLS and CDR2 YYNGEE. The trim removed 2 bases at V and 6 bases at J, leaving 8 bases unmatched. CDR3 size: 15 residues. The CDR3, as DNA: TGTGCCAGCAGCGTCGGCGGGAGACTGGGCAATGAGCAGTTCTTC. It encodes CASSVGGRLGNEQFF.

The chain joins TRBV24-1 to TRBJ2-2, with TRBD2 matching over 12 bases. V was clipped by 3 bases and J by 1 base; unmatched bases: 2. In germline, CDR1 is KGHDR, CDR2 SFDVKD. There are 17 residues in the CDR3. CDR3 in amino acids: CATSDPTSGRNTGELFF. Written as DNA, the CDR3 is TGTGCCACCAGTGATCCGACTAGCGGGAGGAACACCGGGGAGCTGTTTTTT.

This clonotype has at least ten counts. The CDR3 reads CASRPPGPNQPQHF. CDR3 DNA sequence: TGTGCCAGCAGACCTCCCGGGCCCAATCAGCCCCAGCATTTT. The chain couples TRBV28 to TRBJ1-5, with D uncertain. Trimming removed 6 bases at V and 3 bases at J, with 12 bases between. The CDR3 sequence is 14 residues long. In germline, CDR1 is MDHEN, CDR2 SYDVKM.

This clonotype was observed many times. The chain combines TRBV6-1 with TRBJ2-1; the D call may be TRBD1 or TRBD2 (6 bases each). The V and J ends lost 5 bases and 3 bases respectively, with 14 bases between them. This CDR3 region has 15 residues. Germline V gives CDR1 MNHNS, CDR2 SASEGT. CDR3 bases: TGTGCCAGCAGTCCGGACAGCGGGCGCTACAATGAGCAGTTCTTC. Its protein is CASSPDSGRYNEQFF.

This clonotype was found a few times. The chain employs TRBV28 and TRBJ2-1; TRBD2 matches at 11 bases. This CDR3 is built from 20 residues. CDR1 and CDR2 (germline): MDHEN, SYDVKM. With V trimmed by 4 bases and J by 1 base, 15 bases remained unmatched. This CDR3 is CASSSKLAGVQFRSYNEQFF. The DNA of the CDR3 is TGTGCCAGCAGTTCTAAACTAGCGGGAGTACAGTTTAGATCCTACAATGAGCAGTTCTTC.

The chain uses TRBV10-1 and TRBJ2-5, with 7 bases lining up with TRBD1. The CDR3 loop spans 14 amino acids. Germline loops: CDR1 WNHNN, CDR2 SYGVQD (reference sequence). With V trimmed by 6 bases and J by 0 bases, 4 bases remained unmatched. The CDR3 DNA reads TGCGCCAGCAGCCCGGACAGGTACCAAGAGACCCAGTACTTC. Translating it yields CASSPDRYQETQYF.

This clonotype was found many times. The genes are TRBV12-3 or TRBV12-4 and TRBJ1-1; D unresolved. The CDR3 covers 12 residues. The germline V and J ends were trimmed by 6 bases and 3 bases, with 8 bases remaining between them. DNA of the CDR3: TGTGCCAGCAGCCTGATCGACACTGAAGCTTTCTTT. This sequence encodes CASSLIDTEAFF.

This clonotype occurred many times. V gene TRBV24-1 combines with J gene TRBJ2-1; unclear D gene. V was shortened by 4 bases and J by 7 bases, with 16 bases between the two germline ends. The CDR3 extends over 15 amino acids. From germline, CDR1 is KGHDR and CDR2 SFDVKD. The CDR3 DNA follows: TGTGCCACCAGTGAAGGCGGCAGAGCCAGGAATGAGCAGTTCTTC. This gives the protein CATSEGGRARNEQFF.

As concerns this clonotype: Its ends do not fully match the called genes, so a read error is possible. CDR3 sequence reads: CAISQSGRAPQETRYF. The CDR3 DNA sequence: TGTGCCATCAGTCAAAGCGGGAGGGCCCCACAAGAGACCCGGTACTTC. The chain has TRBV10-3 and TRBJ2-5, with 10 bases aligning to TRBD2. Germline loops: CDR1 ENHRY, CDR2 SYGVKD. This CDR3 region has 16 residues.

This clonotype was seen more than once but under ten times. The chain carries TRBV9 and TRBJ2-7; D is unclear. Germline V gene lookup returns CDR1 SGDLS and CDR2 YYNGEE. V lost 0 bases and J lost 6, with 4 bases in between. CDR3 size: 11 residues. The CDR3 protein is CASSVGGEQYF. The CDR3 DNA sequence: TGTGCCAGCAGCGTAGGAGGCGAGCAGTACTTC.

This chain connects TRBV7-2 to TRBJ2-5; D is tentatively TRBD1 or TRBD2 (5 bases each). Germline V gives CDR1 SGHTA, CDR2 FQGNSA. The V and J ends lost 5 bases and 5 bases respectively, with 18 bases between them. The CDR3 is 15 amino acids. For the CDR3, the DNA is TGTGCCAGCAGCCCTAGTGTCAGGGAGAAGGAGACCCAGTACTTC. This translates into CASSPSVREKETQYF.

This clonotype was picked up many times. This rearrangement joins TRBV28 to TRBJ2-7; 9 bases align to TRBD2. V dropped 2 bases and J dropped 7; count of bases not matched to a gene: 15. CDR1 and CDR2 (germline): MDHEN, SYDVKM. The CDR3 loop spans 17 amino acids. In DNA form, the CDR3 reads TGTGCCAGCAGTTTACCCCCAGCGGGAGGTGCCCTACGGGAGCAGTACTTC. The encoded protein is CASSLPPAGGALREQYF.

This chain uses TRBV6-1 with TRBJ2-7, with TRBD2 identical over 13 bases. CDR1 MNHNS and CDR2 SASEGT come from the germline V gene. The CDR3 loop spans 17 amino acids. Germline trimming cut 3 bases from V and 0 bases from J; bases unmatched to any gene: 5. CDR3 residues: CASSEGLAGLSSYEQYF. In DNA, the CDR3 is TGTGCCAGCAGTGAGGGACTAGCGGGGCTTAGCTCCTACGAGCAGTACTTC.

This clonotype has just a few counts. This chain joins TRBV9 and TRBJ1-1; no clear D. The V gene's germline CDR1 is SGDLS and CDR2 YYNGEE. CDR3 length: 16 residues. V gave up 0 bases and J gave up 4 bases, with 16 bases separating them. The CDR3 nucleotides are TGTGCCAGCAGCGTAGACCCCACGGGGTCGGGCACTGAAGCTTTCTTT. It encodes CASSVDPTGSGTEAFF.

This clonotype was picked up many times. The chain uses TRBV5-6 and TRBJ1-1; D remains ambiguous. The CDR3 has 14 residues. The V end was cut by 5 bases, the J end by 6 bases, with 17 bases between. CDR1 and CDR2 (germline): SGHDT, YYEEEE. In DNA, the CDR3 is TGTGCCAGCAGTTATGTGGGTACGGGTGCTGAAGCTTTCTTT. It is translated as CASSYVGTGAEAFF.

V usage is TRBV29-1 and J usage is TRBJ2-2, with TRBD1 matching 7 bases. The CDR3 consists of 14 residues. CDR1 and CDR2 (germline): SQVTM, ANQGSEA. Losses at the gene ends were 6 bases for V and 4 bases for J; bases not matched to a gene: 8. Written as DNA, the CDR3 is TGCAGCGTACCGGGACAGTCGGGCACCGGGGAGCTGTTTTTT. The encoded protein is CSVPGQSGTGELFF.

This clonotype was recorded at least ten times. CDR3 nucleotides: TGCAGTGCTAGGCTTAGCGGGGGGGCCTACAATGAGCAGTTCTTC. This encodes CSARLSGGAYNEQFF. The chain recombines TRBV20-1 with TRBJ2-1, with 11 bases matching TRBD2. The germline V gene has CDR1 DFQATT and CDR2 SNEGSKA (reference sequence). The trim removed 3 bases at V and 2 bases at J, leaving 3 bases unmatched. The CDR3 has 15 amino acids.

CDR3 nucleotide sequence: TGTGCCAGCAGTTTATCGCTTACAGATGAGACCCAGTACTTC. Its protein is CASSLSLTDETQYF. The chain recombines TRBV27 with TRBJ2-5, with D unclear. The CDR3 sequence is 14 residues long. Deletions cut 0 bases from V and 5 bases from J, with 10 bases between. Germline V gene lookup returns CDR1 MNHEY and CDR2 SMNVEV (reference sequence).

This clonotype was detected a few times. The J gene is TRBJ1-1, the V gene TRBV20-1; 7 nucleotides align to TRBD1. Germline CDR1 reads DFQATT; CDR2 reads SNEGSKA (reference sequence). J gave up 1 base and V 0 bases, and 5 bases lay outside the gene matches. The CDR3 contains 15 residues. The CDR3 sequence is CSARDPYRGNTEAFF. The CDR3 nucleotides are TGCAGTGCTAGAGATCCATACAGGGGGAACACTGAAGCTTTCTTT.

This clonotype has ten or more counts. The CDR3 nucleotides read TGTGCCAGCTCACCCGTGGGACTAGAGTTGTTGGACAATGAGCAGTTCTTC. This sequence encodes CASSPVGLELLDNEQFF. V gene TRBV18 combines with J gene TRBJ2-1, with 8 bases that match TRBD2. After removal of 3 bases from V and 5 bases from J, the junction contained 12 bases not matched to a gene. Germline CDR1 and CDR2: KGHSH and LQKENI. The CDR3 is 17 amino acids.

This clonotype was detected only a few times. One base away lies a much larger clone, so this may be a sequencing read error. The V and J genes are TRBV18 and TRBJ2-3, with 9 bases fitting TRBD2. The CDR3 extends over 15 amino acids. Germline V lookup: CDR1 KGHSH, CDR2 LQKENI. The DNA of the CDR3 is TGTGCCAGCCCACCTTCAGCGGGAGGAACAGATACGCAGTATTTT. Amino acid sequence: CASPPSAGGTDTQYF.

CDR3 loop: CASSPFLGAGELFF. CDR3 DNA sequence: TGTGCCAGCAGCCCGTTTTTAGGCGCCGGGGAGCTGTTTTTT. This chain joins TRBV28 and TRBJ2-2; D is ambiguous. Trimming pared 6 bases from V and 6 bases from J, leaving 14 bases between. The CDR3 covers 14 residues. Germline assignment: CDR1 MDHEN and CDR2 SYDVKM.